What follows are 10 T cell receptor beta chains derived from one specimen sequenced in a study of early T cells in non-severe SARS-CoV-2 infection. One entry per CDR3 protein, called by TCRdb with MiXCR from the 5' RACE reads. This table has 46,000 or so distinct CDR3 sequences, nearly 7.5% appearing once. Sequenced: whole blood. These receptors came from an adult who was a healthcare worker with PCR-confirmed SARS-CoV-2 infection or an uninfected control (not recorded which).

A few counts support this clonotype. The genes are TRBV20-1 and TRBJ1-1, with TRBD1 as a possible D gene (5 bases). This CDR3 region has 12 residues. CDR1 DFQATT and CDR2 SNEGSKA come from the germline V gene (reference sequence). Trimming left V 1 base short and J 12 bases short, with 15 bases between. CDR3 protein: CSARVQTGGTFF. CDR3 nucleotide sequence: TGCAGTGCTAGAGTCCAAACTGGGGGGACTTTCTTT.

This clonotype was observed a handful of times. This chain connects TRBV24-1 to TRBJ1-2; a weak D match, TRBD1 (6 bases). The germline gives CDR1 KGHDR, CDR2 SFDVKD. Trimming removed 2 bases from V and 8 bases from J, with 11 bases in between. The CDR3 spans 13 residues. The CDR3 DNA follows: TGTGCCACCAGTGATTCTACAGGGTTCGGCTACACCTTC. Amino acid sequence: CATSDSTGFGYTF.

This clonotype showed up just a few times. The chain has TRBV6-5 and TRBJ2-5; 9 bases line up with TRBD2. The germline V gene has CDR1 MNHEY and CDR2 SVGAGI. The CDR3 consists of 14 residues. V dropped 4 bases and J dropped 3; count of bases not matched to a gene: 3. The CDR3 DNA sequence: TGTGCCAGCAGTTTGACTAGCGGAGAAGAGACCCAGTACTTC. It translates to CASSLTSGEETQYF.

This clonotype was counted at least ten times. The V gene is TRBV20-1, the J gene TRBJ1-3, with D perhaps matching TRBD1 (6 bases). The CDR3 totals 15 residues. The V gene's germline CDR1 is DFQATT and CDR2 SNEGSKA (reference sequence). V was shortened by 0 bases and J by 1 base, with 10 bases between the two germline ends. As DNA, the CDR3 is TGCAGTGCTAGAGACCCAGGGGCTTCTGGAAACACCATATATTTT. Translation gives CSARDPGASGNTIYF.

This clonotype turned up a few times. The CDR3 sequence: CASSLATHEQYF. In DNA, the CDR3 is TGTGCCAGCAGTTTAGCAACCCACGAGCAGTACTTC. The rearrangement uses TRBV12-3 or TRBV12-4 and TRBJ2-7; D is undetermined. The CDR3 runs to 12 residues. Trimming shortened V by 0 bases and J by 5 bases, and 5 bases separated the two germline ends.

The chain employs TRBV7-2 and TRBJ2-7; D ambiguous. Trimming stripped 1 base from V and 0 bases from J, with 7 bases between. This CDR3 spans 14 amino acids. The germline V gene encodes CDR1 SGHTA and CDR2 FQGNSA. The CDR3 bases are TGTGCCAGCAGCTTAGTGGCTCCCTCCTACGAGCAGTACTTC. As protein: CASSLVAPSYEQYF.

This clonotype was recorded many times. This sequence joins TRBV7-6 and TRBJ2-2; 11 nucleotides agree with TRBD2. The V and J ends lost 5 bases and 1 base, in that order; junction bases with no gene match: 6. The CDR3 loop spans 17 amino acids. The germline V gene has CDR1 SGHVS and CDR2 FNYEAQ. CDR3 residues: CASSIPSGGLNTGELFF. The CDR3 DNA reads as TGTGCCAGCAGCATCCCTAGCGGGGGGCTGAACACCGGGGAGCTGTTTTTT.

There are many counts of this clonotype. This chain links TRBV12-3 or TRBV12-4 with TRBJ1-5, with D possibly matching TRBD1 (5 bases). The CDR3 contains 14 residues. Trimming removed 1 base at V and 5 bases at J, with 9 bases between. In nucleotides, the CDR3 is TGTGCCAGCAGTTTAGTTCTGGGGGATCAGCCCCAGCATTTT. The encoded protein is CASSLVLGDQPQHF.

This clonotype was counted between two and nine times. This rearrangement joins TRBV4-1 to TRBJ2-7; TRBD1 agrees at 8 bases. This CDR3 has 16 residues. Germline values: CDR1 MGHRA, CDR2 YSYEKL. V was pared by 0 bases and J by 0 bases, with 4 bases of the junction left unmatched. The CDR3: CASSQDQGANSYEQYF. CDR3 nucleotide sequence: TGCGCCAGCAGCCAAGATCAGGGGGCGAACTCCTACGAGCAGTACTTC.

V and J are TRBV20-1 and TRBJ2-5; no firm D call. This CDR3 is built from 12 residues. The germline CDR1 and CDR2 sequences are DFQATT and SNEGSKA (reference sequence). Trimming stripped 2 bases from V and 1 base from J, with 5 bases between. CDR3 nucleotides: TGCAGTGCTAGACCCCTCCAAGAGACCCAGTACTTC. Residues: CSARPLQETQYF.